Listed here is a single TCR beta chain. What it binds is unknown. The entry originates in a study of identical twins. CDR1 is DFQATT, CDR2 SNEGSKA, per germline (reference sequence). V lost 5 bases, J lost 4 bases, and 14 bases lay in between. The CDR3 covers 13 residues. No donor was unhealthy or non-Caucasian. General study results and limits: Among out-of-frame alpha sequences shared by twins, low generation probability occurred in excess.

TCRdb used MiXCR to reprocess the 5' RACE reads, holding one entry per CDR3 protein. The sample consists of 750,000 to 950,000 distinct CDR3 sequences, 12% of them appearing once. These data were likewise used in another study, on yellow fever vaccine responses in identical twins.

Sequencing used PBMCs. V and J are TRBV20-1 and TRBJ2-5; the D gene is possibly TRBD1 (5 bases). This TCR was sampled from a young woman in good health. CDR3 nucleotide sequence: TGCAGTGCTGTAGGGGCGATGGCAGAGACCCAGTACTTC. Amino acid sequence: CSAVGAMAETQYF.